The TCR beta chain under discussion was sequenced for a study of shared clonotypes between healthy human individuals. CD45RO negativity and positive selection for CCR7 defined naive CD8 cells, a population that excluded terminally differentiated effector memory CD45RA+ cells. Germline CDR1 MNHEY, CDR2 SVGAGI. The CDR3 sequence is 13 residues long. Trimming stripped 0 bases from V and 5 bases from J, with 7 bases between. Turning to this clone: Other DNA sequences in this sample translate to the same CDR3.

The genomic DNA of each subset was split evenly across several immunoSEQ plates. Using immunoSEQ multiplex PCR, the repertoire was profiled, and TCRdb retains in-frame clones only, with some absent. Among about 2.1 million clones, 93% were seen once, and the ten largest hold over 1.5%. The rearrangement links TRBV6-5 to TRBJ1-1, with unresolved D. The origin of this receptor is a man between 18 and 35 years old in good health. Some clones in this sample may be carry-over from other donors' samples. Sequencing was done on a sample of naive CD8+ T cells from PBMCs. The CDR3: CASSYSTGTEAFF. DNA for the CDR3: TGTGCCAGCAGTTACTCGACCGGAACTGAAGCTTTCTTT.